The 5 T cell receptor beta chains in this list originate from one sample, sequenced in a study of blood T cell repertoires in COVID-19. This table comes from immunoSEQ multiplex PCR, and its TCRdb copy is limited to in-frame clones, with some not included. The sample yields approximately 160,000 clones, roughly 84% seen once. The specimen sequenced was peripheral blood. The source is a woman aged 50 to 60 in a cohort sampled during active or convalescent COVID-19.

The gene calls are TRBV9 and TRBJ2-3; TRBD2 aligns across 11 bases. This CDR3 spans 23 amino acids. V trimming: 4 bases; J trimming: 0 bases; junction bases outside the gene matches: 25. Germline values: CDR1 SGDLS, CDR2 YYNGEE. The CDR3 sequence: CASSLRSYTSGGLQGTSTDTQYF. The CDR3 DNA reads TGTGCCAGCAGCCTACGGTCCTATACTAGCGGGGGTCTTCAAGGGACTAGCACAGATACGCAGTATTTT.

The V and J genes are TRBV6-2 or TRBV6-3 and TRBJ1-3, with TRBD1 as a possible D gene (6 bases). V was shortened by 5 bases and J by 5 bases, with 16 bases between the two germline ends. Germline lookup yields CDR1 MNHEY and CDR2 SVGEGT. The CDR3 extends over 15 amino acids. In DNA, the CDR3 is TGTGCCAGCAGTACGGCAGGGGCAAAAAGAAACACCATATATTTT. Protein sequence: CASSTAGAKRNTIYF.

The chain has TRBV11-2 and TRBJ2-1; 10 positions match TRBD2. Germline CDR1 SGHAT, CDR2 FQNNGV. This CDR3 contains 16 residues. The V and J ends lost 5 bases and 1 base, in that order; junction bases with no gene match: 5. The CDR3 here is CASSPETSGSYNEQFF. In DNA, the CDR3 is TGTGCCAGCAGCCCCGAGACTAGCGGGTCCTACAATGAGCAGTTCTTC.

This clone was detected a few times. The V call is TRBV29-1, the J call TRBJ2-1; 10 bases are a match to TRBD2. The CDR3 runs 14 residues. V shed 6 bases and J 8 bases; nucleotides not matched to a gene: 10. Germline V gene sequence: CDR1 SQVTM, CDR2 ANQGSEA. DNA for the CDR3: TGCAGCGTAGATACTAGCGGGGCTTTAGATGAGCAGTTCTTC. Translating it yields CSVDTSGALDEQFF.

The gene calls are TRBV9 and TRBJ1-1; unclear D gene. Germline CDR1 SGDLS, CDR2 YYNGEE. The CDR3 is made up of 12 amino acids. Trimming cost V 4 bases and J 2 bases, with 6 bases left between them. The CDR3 nucleotides are TGTGCCAGCAGCCCAGGAAACACTGAAGCTTTCTTT. The encoded protein is CASSPGNTEAFF. The full variable domain, rest sourced from reference TRBV9 and TRBJ1-1, is DSGVTQTPKHLITATGQRVTLRCSPRSGDLSVYWYQQSLDQGLQFLIQYYNGEERAKGNILERFSAQQFPDLHSELNLSSLELGDSALYFCASSPGNTEAFFGQGTRLTVV.